Sequencing of this T cell receptor (beta chain) was carried out in a study of Ad26.COV2.S vaccination and SARS-CoV-2 variants. Overall study context: Donor was assigned to the Ad26.COV2.S arm of trial COV1001. In the study, Ad26.COV2.S was injected intramuscularly once, or twice 56 days apart.

V lost 0 bases to trimming and J lost 2 bases; unmatched junction nucleotides: 6. Per germline, CDR1 LGHNA and CDR2 YSLEER. This CDR3 comprises 16 residues. Specified treatment: around 19 received Ad26.COV2.S at low or high dose, single or two shots; about 5 received placebo; per-sample allocation not given. Sampling was done on day 63 after the first vaccine or placebo injection. Method: immunoSEQ multiplex PCR; TCRdb's copy keeps in-frame clones and lacks some. The table lists under 400,000 clones, roughly 91% of them singletons. The material was peripheral blood, obtained in a trial of Ad26.COV2.S vaccine versus placebo. The chain couples TRBV4-3 to TRBJ2-7; 8 positions agree with TRBD1. This clonotype was sampled from a person aged 18-65 years who received the Ad26.COV2.S COVID-19 vaccine or a placebo. CDR3 bases: TGCGCCAGCAGCCAAGATTGGAGACAGGGGCCCTACGAGCAGTACTTC. It yields the protein CASSQDWRQGPYEQYF.